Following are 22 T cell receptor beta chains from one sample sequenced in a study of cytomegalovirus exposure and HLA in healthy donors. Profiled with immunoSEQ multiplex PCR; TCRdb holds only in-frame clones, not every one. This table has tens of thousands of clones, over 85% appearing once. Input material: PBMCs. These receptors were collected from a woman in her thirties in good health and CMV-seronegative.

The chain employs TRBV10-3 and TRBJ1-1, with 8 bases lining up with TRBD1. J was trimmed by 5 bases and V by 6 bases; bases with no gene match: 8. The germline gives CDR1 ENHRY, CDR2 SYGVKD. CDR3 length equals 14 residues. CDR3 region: CAIRGQGSETEAFF. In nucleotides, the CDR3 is TGTGCCATCAGAGGACAGGGTTCTGAAACTGAAGCTTTCTTT.

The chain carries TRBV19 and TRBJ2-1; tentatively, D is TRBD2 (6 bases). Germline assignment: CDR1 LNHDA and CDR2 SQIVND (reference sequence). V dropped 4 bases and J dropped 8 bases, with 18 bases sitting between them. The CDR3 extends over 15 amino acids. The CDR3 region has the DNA TGTGCCAGTAGTACCCGGGGGTGGGGCAACGATGAGCAGTTCTTC. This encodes CASSTRGWGNDEQFF.

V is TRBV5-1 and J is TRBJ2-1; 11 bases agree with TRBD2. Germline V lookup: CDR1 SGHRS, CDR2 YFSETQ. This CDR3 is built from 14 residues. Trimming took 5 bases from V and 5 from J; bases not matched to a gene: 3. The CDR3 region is CASSVLAGDNEQFF. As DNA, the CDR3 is TGCGCCAGCAGTGTACTAGCGGGAGACAATGAGCAGTTCTTC. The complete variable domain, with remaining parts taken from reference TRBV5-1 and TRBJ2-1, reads KAGVTQTPRYLIKTRGQQVTLSCSPISGHRSVSWYQQTPGQGLQFLFEYFSETQRNKGNFPGRFSGRQFSNSRSEMNVSTLELGDSALYLCASSVLAGDNEQFFGPGTRLTVL.

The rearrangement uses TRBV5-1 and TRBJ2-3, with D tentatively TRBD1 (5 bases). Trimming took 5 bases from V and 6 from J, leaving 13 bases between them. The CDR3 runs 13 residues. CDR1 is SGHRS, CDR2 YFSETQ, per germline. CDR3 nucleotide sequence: TGCGCCAGCAGGGTTACAGGAAGGGATACGCAGTATTTT. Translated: CASRVTGRDTQYF.

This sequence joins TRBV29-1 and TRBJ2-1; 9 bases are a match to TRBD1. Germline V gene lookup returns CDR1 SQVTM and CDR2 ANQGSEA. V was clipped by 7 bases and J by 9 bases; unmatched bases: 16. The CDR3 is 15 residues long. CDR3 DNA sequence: TGCAGCGCCGGTAGTGGGACAGGGAAGTCTAGTGAGCAGTTCTTC. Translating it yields CSAGSGTGKSSEQFF.

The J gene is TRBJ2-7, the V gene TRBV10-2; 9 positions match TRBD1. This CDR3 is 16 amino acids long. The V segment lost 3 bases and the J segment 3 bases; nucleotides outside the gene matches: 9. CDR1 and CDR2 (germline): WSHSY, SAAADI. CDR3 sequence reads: CASSDGRDRVLYEQYF. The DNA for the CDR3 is TGCGCCAGCAGTGATGGAAGGGACAGGGTACTCTACGAGCAGTACTTC.

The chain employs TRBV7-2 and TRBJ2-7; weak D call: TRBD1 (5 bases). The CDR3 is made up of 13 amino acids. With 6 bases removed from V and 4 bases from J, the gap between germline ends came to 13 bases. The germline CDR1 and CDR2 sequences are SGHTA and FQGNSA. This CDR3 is CASRRRKGYEQYF. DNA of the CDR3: TGTGCCAGCAGACGGAGAAAGGGGTACGAGCAGTACTTC.

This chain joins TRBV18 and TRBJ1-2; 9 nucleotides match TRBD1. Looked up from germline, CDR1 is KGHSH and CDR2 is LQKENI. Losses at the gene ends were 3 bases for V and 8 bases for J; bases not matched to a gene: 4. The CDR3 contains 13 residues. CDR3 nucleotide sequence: TGTGCCAGCTCACCTAGGACAGGGGACGGCTACACCTTC. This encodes CASSPRTGDGYTF.

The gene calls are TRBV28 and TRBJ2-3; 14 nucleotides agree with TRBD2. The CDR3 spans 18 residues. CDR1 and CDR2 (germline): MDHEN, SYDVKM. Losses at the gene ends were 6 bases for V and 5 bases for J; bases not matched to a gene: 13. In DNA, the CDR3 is TGTGCCAGCAGCTCCCCGCGACTAGCGGGGGGGTATAAAGATACGCAGTATTTT. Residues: CASSSPRLAGGYKDTQYF.

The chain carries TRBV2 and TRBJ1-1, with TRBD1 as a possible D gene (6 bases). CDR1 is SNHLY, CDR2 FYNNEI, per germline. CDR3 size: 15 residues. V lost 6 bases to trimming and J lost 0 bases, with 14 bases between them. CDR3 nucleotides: TGTGCCAGCAGCTCGCAGGGGTGGGTGAACACTGAAGCTTTCTTT. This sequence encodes CASSSQGWVNTEAFF.

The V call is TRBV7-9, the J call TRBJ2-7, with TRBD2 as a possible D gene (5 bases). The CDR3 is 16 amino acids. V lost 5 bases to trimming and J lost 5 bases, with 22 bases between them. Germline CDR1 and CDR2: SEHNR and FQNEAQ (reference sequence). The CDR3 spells CASSPLLRASWDEQYF. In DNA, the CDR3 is TGTGCCAGCAGCCCACTCTTGAGGGCGTCATGGGACGAGCAGTACTTC.

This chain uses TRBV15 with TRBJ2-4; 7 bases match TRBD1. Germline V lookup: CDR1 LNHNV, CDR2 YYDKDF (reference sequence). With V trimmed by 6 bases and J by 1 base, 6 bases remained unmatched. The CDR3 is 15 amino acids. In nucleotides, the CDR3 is TGTGCCACCAGTCCAGGGGGAAGGGCCAAAAACATTCAGTACTTC. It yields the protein CATSPGGRAKNIQYF. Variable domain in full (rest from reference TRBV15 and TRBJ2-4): DAMVIQNPRYQVTQFGKPVTLSCSQTLNHNVMYWYQQKSSQAPKLLFHYYDKDFNNEADTPDNFQSRRPNTSFCFLDIRSPGLGDTAMYLCATSPGGRAKNIQYFGAGTRLSVL.

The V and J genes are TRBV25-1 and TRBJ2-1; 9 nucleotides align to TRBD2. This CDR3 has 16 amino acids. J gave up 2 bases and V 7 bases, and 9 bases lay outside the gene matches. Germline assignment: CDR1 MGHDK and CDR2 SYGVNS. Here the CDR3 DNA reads TGTGCCAGCACGTCTCAACTAGCGGGCACCTACAATGAGCAGTTCTTC. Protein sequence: CASTSQLAGTYNEQFF. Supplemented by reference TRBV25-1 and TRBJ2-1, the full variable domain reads EADIYQTPRYLVIGTGKKITLECSQTMGHDKMYWYQQDPGMELHLIHYSYGVNSTEKGDLSSESTVSRIRTEHFPLTLESARPSHTSQYLCASTSQLAGTYNEQFFGPGTRLTVL.

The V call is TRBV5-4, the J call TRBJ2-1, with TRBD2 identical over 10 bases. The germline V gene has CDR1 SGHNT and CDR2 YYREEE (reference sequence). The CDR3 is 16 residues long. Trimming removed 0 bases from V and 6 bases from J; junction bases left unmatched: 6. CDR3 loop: CASSLAPAGGINEQFF. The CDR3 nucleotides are TGTGCCAGCAGCTTGGCCCCAGCGGGAGGGATCAATGAGCAGTTCTTC.

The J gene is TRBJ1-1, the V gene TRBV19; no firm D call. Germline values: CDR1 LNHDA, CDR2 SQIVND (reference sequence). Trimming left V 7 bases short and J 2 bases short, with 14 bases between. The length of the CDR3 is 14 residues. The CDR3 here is CASIPGRGNTEAFF. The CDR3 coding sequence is TGTGCCAGTATCCCCGGACGGGGAAACACTGAAGCTTTCTTT.

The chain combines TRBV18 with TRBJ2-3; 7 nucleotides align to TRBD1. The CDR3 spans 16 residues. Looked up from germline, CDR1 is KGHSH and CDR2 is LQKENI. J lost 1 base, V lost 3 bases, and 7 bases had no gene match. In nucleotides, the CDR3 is TGTGCCAGCTCACCTAGTCTTGGACAGGGCACAGATACGCAGTATTTT. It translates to CASSPSLGQGTDTQYF.

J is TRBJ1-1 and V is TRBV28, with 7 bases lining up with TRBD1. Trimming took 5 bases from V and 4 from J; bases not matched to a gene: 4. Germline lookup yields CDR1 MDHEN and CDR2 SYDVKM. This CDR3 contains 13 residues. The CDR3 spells CASSLSGGTEAFF. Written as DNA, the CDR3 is TGTGCCAGCAGTCTCTCAGGGGGCACTGAAGCTTTCTTT.

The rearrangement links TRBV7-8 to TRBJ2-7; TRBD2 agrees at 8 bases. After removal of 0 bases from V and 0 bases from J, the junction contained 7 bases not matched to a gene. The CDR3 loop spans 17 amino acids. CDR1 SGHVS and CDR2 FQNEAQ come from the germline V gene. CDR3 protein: CASSLAAGGFSSYEQYF. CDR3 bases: TGTGCCAGCAGCTTAGCCGCGGGGGGTTTTAGCTCCTACGAGCAGTACTTC.

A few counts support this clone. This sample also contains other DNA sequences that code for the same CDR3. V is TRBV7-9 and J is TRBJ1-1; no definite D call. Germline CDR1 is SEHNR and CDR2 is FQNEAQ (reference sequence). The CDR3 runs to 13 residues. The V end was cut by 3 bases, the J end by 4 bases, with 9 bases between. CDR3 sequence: CASSFGGGTEAFF. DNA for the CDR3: TGTGCCAGCAGCTTCGGAGGCGGCACTGAAGCTTTCTTT.

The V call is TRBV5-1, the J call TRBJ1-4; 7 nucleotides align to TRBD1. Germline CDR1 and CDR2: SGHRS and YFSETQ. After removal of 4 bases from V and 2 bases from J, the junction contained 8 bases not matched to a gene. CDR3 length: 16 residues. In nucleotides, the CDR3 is TGCGCCAGCAGCATGGGCTCGGGACAGACTAATGAAAAACTGTTTTTT. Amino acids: CASSMGSGQTNEKLFF.

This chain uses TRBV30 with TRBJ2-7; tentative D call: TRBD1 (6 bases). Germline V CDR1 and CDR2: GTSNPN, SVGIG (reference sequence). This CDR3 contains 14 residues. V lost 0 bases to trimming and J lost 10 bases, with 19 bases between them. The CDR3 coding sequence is TGTGCCTGGAGTGTACGGCGAACAGGGTGGCCTCAGTACTTC. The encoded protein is CAWSVRRTGWPQYF.

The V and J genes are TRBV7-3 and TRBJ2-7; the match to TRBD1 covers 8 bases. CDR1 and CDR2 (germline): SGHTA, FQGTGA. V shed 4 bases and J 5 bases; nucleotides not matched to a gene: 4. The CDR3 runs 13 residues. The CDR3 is CASSWTGSDEQYF. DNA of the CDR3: TGTGCCAGCAGCTGGACAGGGAGTGACGAGCAGTACTTC.